This TCR beta chain was sequenced during a study of vaccination and CD4 T cells after COVID-19. Background on the study: Mild disease affected roughly 10 convalescent patients and severe disease one, all SARS-CoV-2 positive by nasal swab PCR. Cultures serving as controls received a peptide pool (CEFX or HIV-1 Nef) or no peptide.

This clonotype was found a few times. Its antigen is unidentified. Oncomine TCR Beta short-read sequencing was applied to DNA from cultured CD4+ T cells. Using the QIAamp micro DNA kit, genomic DNA was extracted from the CD4+ T cells that had been cultured. A single record per CDR3 protein comes from TCRdb applying MiXCR to the PCR reads. The table shows almost 20,000 distinct CDR3 sequences, with 60% occurring only once. Stated treatment: approximately nine-day PBMC culture with coronavirus spike peptide pools or control peptides (ViraFEST assay). Sequences were derived from CD4+ T cells from blood, cultured in vitro, sampled after SARS-CoV-2 vaccination. The TCR comes from a human donor who had recovered from COVID-19.

CDR3 in amino acids: CASSFSPGQGRGQPQHF. Written as DNA, the CDR3 is TGTGCCAGCAGTTTTTCCCCGGGACAGGGGCGCGGTCAGCCCCAGCATTTT. The rearrangement links TRBV28 to TRBJ1-5; 10 positions agree with TRBD1. The CDR3 has 17 residues. CDR1 and CDR2 (germline): MDHEN, SYDVKM. V dropped 3 bases and J dropped 6; count of bases not matched to a gene: 11.